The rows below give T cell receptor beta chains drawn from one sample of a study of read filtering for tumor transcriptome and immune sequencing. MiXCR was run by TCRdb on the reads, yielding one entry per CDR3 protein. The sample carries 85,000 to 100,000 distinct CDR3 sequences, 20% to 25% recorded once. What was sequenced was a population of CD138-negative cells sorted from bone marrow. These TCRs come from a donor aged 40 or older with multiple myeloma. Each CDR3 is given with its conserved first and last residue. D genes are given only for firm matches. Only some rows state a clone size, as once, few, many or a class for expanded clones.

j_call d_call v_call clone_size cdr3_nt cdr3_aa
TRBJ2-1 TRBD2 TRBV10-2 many TGCGCCAGCAGCGTAACCGGGACTAGCGGTATGGGTGAGCAGTTCTTC CASSVTGTSGMGEQFF
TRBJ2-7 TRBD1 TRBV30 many TGTGCCTGGAGTGTACGAGGGGACAGGGCCTACGAGCAGTACTTC CAWSVRGDRAYEQYF
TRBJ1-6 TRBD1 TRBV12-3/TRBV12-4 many TGTGCCAGCAGTTCCGGGACAGGGGTTGGTTCACCCCTCCACTTT CASSSGTGVGSPLHF
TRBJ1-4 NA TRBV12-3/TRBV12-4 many TGTGCCAGCAGTCCGTACAATGAAAAACTGTTTTTT CASSPYNEKLFF
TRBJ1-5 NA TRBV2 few TGTGCCAGCAGGTCGGGGGGCGCAGAAAGTCAGCCCCAGCATTTT CASRSGGAESQPQHF
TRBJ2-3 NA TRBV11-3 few TGTGCCAGCAGCTTATATGTGGAGGATACGCAGTATTTT CASSLYVEDTQYF
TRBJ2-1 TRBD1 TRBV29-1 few TGCAGCGTTGTGCAGGGGGTAAATGAGCAGTTCTTC CSVVQGVNEQFF
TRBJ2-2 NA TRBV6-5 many TGTGCCAGCAGTTACGGGGGGAGAACCGGGGAGCTGTTTTTT CASSYGGRTGELFF
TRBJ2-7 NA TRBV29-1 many TGCAGCGTCCTCGGACAGTCCTACGAGCAGTACTTC CSVLGQSYEQYF
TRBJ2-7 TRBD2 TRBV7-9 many TGTGCCAGCAGCCCCACTACGGGGAGGGGCCTCTACGAGCAGTACTTC CASSPTTGRGLYEQYF
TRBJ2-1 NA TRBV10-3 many TGTGCCATCAGTGATTGGGGATTGGCTGAGCAGTTCTTC CAISDWGLAEQFF
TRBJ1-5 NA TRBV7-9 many TGTGCCAGCAGCCTAGGGAGCGGGCCCCAGCATTTT CASSLGSGPQHF
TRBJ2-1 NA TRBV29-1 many TGCAGCGCTACAGTCAACAATGAGCAGTTCTTC CSATVNNEQFF
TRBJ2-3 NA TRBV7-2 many TGTGCCAGCAGCTTACTGGGGGTCGGAGATACGCAGTATTTT CASSLLGVGDTQYF
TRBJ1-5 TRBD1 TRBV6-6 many TGTGCCAGCAGACCGGGACAGCAGAATCAGCCCCAGCATTTT CASRPGQQNQPQHF
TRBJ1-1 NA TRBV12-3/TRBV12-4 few TGTGCCAGCAGCCTAGACGACGGTGGGAACACTGAAGCTTTCTTT CASSLDDGGNTEAFF
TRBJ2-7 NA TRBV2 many TGTGCCAGCAGTGAAAGACAGCCCTCCTACGAGCAGTACTTC CASSERQPSYEQYF
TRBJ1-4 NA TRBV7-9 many TGTGCCAGCAGGGGAGACGATGAAAAACTGTTTTTT CASRGDDEKLFF
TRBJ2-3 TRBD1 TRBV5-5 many TGTGCCAGCAGCGCCAATCCAACAGGGGTATCTAGCACAGATACGCAGTATTTT CASSANPTGVSSTDTQYF
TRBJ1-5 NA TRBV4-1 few TGCGCCAGCAGCCAAGATTCCAGGGCCAAGGGGCCCCAGCATTTT CASSQDSRAKGPQHF
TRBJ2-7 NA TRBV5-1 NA TGCGCCAGCAGCTTGGGACAGTCGGGTTACGAGCAGTACTTC CASSLGQSGYEQYF
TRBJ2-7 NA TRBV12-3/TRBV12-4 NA TGTGCCAGCAGCGAATATACCTACGAGCAGTACTTC CASSEYTYEQYF
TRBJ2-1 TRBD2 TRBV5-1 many TGCGCCAGCAGCTCACAACCGACTAGCCCCTACCCGGATGAGCAGTTCTTC CASSSQPTSPYPDEQFF
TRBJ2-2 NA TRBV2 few TGTGCCAGCAGTGAACGGGGCACCGGGGAGCTGTTTTTT CASSERGTGELFF
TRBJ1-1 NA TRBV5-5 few TGTGCCAGCAGCTTGGCGATACTTTTCGAAGCTTTCTTT CASSLAILFEAFF
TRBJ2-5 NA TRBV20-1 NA TGCAGTGCTAACCAAGAGACCCAGTACTTC CSANQETQYF
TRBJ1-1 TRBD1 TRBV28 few TGTGCCAGCAGTTCCCCAGGGGACAGGGATATTGAAGCTTTCTTT CASSSPGDRDIEAFF
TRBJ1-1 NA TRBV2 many TGTGCCACCCGCCGAGGAATGAACACTGAAGCTTTCTTT CATRRGMNTEAFF
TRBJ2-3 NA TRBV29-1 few TGCAGCGTCGGGGATACCACAGATACGCAGTATTTT CSVGDTTDTQYF
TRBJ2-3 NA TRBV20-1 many TGCAGTGCTAGTAGTCTGGGAGATACGCAGTATTTT CSASSLGDTQYF
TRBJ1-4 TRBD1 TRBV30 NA TGTGCCGGGGGACAGAATCCTCTTGAAAAACTGTTTTTT CAGGQNPLEKLFF
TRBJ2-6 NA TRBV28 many TGTGCCAGCAGTTCCGGGGGCTCTGGGGCCAACGTCCTGACTTTC CASSSGGSGANVLTF
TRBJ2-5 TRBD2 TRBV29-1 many TGCAGCGTTTCCGGGACTAGGGGGAGGCCCCAGTACTTC CSVSGTRGRPQYF
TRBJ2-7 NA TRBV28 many TGTGCCAGCAGTGGAAGTACGCAGCAGTACTTC CASSGSTQQYF
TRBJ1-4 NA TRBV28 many TGTGCCAGCACGGACAGCTTCAATGAAAAACTGTTTTTT CASTDSFNEKLFF
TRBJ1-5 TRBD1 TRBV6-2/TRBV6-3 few TGTGCCAGCAGACAGACAGGGGGAAGCAATCAGCCCCAGCATTTT CASRQTGGSNQPQHF
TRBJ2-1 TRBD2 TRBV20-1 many TGCAGTGCCCTCCTTAGCGGGGGGGGTGATGAGCAGTTCTTC CSALLSGGGDEQFF
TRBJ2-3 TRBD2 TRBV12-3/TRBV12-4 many TGTGCCATTTCGGGAACTAGCGGGGTCTATACAGATACGCAGTATTTT CAISGTSGVYTDTQYF
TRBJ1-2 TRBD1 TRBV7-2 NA TGTGCCAGCAGCCAGGATCCAGGACAGGGATCCTATGGCTACACCTTC CASSQDPGQGSYGYTF
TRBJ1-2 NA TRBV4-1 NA TGCGCCAGCAGCCAAGTTCAGGGTACGGGCTATGGCTACACCTTC CASSQVQGTGYGYTF
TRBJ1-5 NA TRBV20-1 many TGCAGTGCTAGAAGGGGGGCGGACAATCAGCCCCAGCATTTT CSARRGADNQPQHF
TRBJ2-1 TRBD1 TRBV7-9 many TGTGCCAGCAGCTTCGGACAGGGAATTGATGAGCAGTTCTTC CASSFGQGIDEQFF
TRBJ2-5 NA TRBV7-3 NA TGTGCCAGCTGCTTAAATGCCTTGGAGACCCAGTATTTC CASCLNALETQYF
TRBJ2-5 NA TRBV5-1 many TGCGCCAGCAGGCACCCCCCAGAGACCCAGTACTTC CASRHPPETQYF
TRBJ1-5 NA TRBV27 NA TGTGCCAGCAGCTCCCTCCTGAACGGTCAGCCCCAGCATTTT CASSSLLNGQPQHF
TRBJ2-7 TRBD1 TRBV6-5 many TGTGCCAGCAGAGGGGACAGGGGGTTCTCCTACGAGCAGTACTTC CASRGDRGFSYEQYF
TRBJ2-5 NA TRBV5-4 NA TGTGCCAGCAGCCTCGTTAGGGGCCTTCAAGAGACCCAGTACTTC CASSLVRGLQETQYF
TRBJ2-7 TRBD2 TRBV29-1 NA TGCAGCGTGGAACGGGCCAGCGGGGCCCCCCACGAGCAGTACTTC CSVERASGAPHEQYF
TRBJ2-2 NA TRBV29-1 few TGCAGCGCCGATCTGGCCGGGGAGCTGTTTTTT CSADLAGELFF
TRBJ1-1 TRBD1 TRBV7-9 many TGTGCCAGCAGCTTTGGGACAGGGAGGGAAGCTTTCTTT CASSFGTGREAFF
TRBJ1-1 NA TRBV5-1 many TGCGCCAGCAGCGTAAAGTCAGGGAGATTAACTGAAGCTTTCTTT CASSVKSGRLTEAFF
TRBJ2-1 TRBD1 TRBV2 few TGTGCCAGCAATGGACAGGGGGCGATTAGTGAGCAGTTCTTC CASNGQGAISEQFF
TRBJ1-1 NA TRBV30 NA TGTGCCGGGACGATAAGCACTGAAGCTTTCTTT CAGTISTEAFF
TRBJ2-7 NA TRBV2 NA TGTGCCAGCAGGCAGGACTACGAGCAGTACTTC CASRQDYEQYF
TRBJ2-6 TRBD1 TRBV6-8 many TGTGCCAGCAGTTGGGACAGCTCTGGGGCCAACGTCCTGACTTTC CASSWDSSGANVLTF
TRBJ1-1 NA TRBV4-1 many TGTGCCAGCAGCCAAGGATTGGGAGCTTTCTTT CASSQGLGAFF
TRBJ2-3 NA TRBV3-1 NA TGTGCCAGCAGCCAAGGGGGAGATACGCAGTATTTT CASSQGGDTQYF